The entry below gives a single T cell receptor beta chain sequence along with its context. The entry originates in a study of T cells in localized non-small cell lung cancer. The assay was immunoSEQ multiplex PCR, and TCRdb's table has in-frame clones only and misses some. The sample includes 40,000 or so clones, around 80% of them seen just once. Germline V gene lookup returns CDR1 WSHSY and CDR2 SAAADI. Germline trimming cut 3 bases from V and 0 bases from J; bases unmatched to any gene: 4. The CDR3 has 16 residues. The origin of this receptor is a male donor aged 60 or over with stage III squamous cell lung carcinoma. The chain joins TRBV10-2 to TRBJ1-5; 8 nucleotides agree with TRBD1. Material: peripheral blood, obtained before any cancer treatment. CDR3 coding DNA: TGCGCCAGCAGTGATAGGACAGGGCCTAGCAATCAGCCCCAGCATTTT. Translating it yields CASSDRTGPSNQPQHF.